The rows below give T cell receptor beta chains drawn from one sample of a study of identifying expanded T cells in peripheral blood. The data were produced by immunoSEQ multiplex PCR, yet TCRdb's version contains in-frame clones alone and is incomplete. There are about 82,000 clones in the sample; roughly 90% occur only once, and around 7% lies in the top ten. The sequenced sample was blood. These receptors all stem from a person aged 18 to 75 in good health. CDR3s include the opening cysteine and the closing phenylalanine or tryptophan. A D gene is named only where the DNA matches it firmly. Not all rows give a size; the values are once, few, many and, for expanded clones, a class.

-	-	15	TRBV10-3	TRBJ1-5	TGTGCCATCAGTGAGTCAGGGATACGCAATCAGCCCCAGCATTTT	CAISESGIRNQPQHF
-	-	14	TRBV11-2	TRBJ1-3	TGTGCCAGCAGCTTTATACCTTCTGGAAACACCATATATTTT	CASSFIPSGNTIYF
TRBD1	-	16	TRBV5-6	TRBJ1-1	TGTGCCAGCAGCTTACGGACAGGGGGAATGAACACTGAAGCTTTCTTT	CASSLRTGGMNTEAFF
-	once	11	TRBV7-8	TRBJ1-1	TGTGCCAGCAGCTTATACAGTGAAGCTTTCTTT	CASSLYSEAFF
-	-	17	TRBV4-1	TRBJ1-4	TGCGCCAGCAGCCAAGATCGGCAGGCCACAACTAATGAAAAACTGTTTTTT	CASSQDRQATTNEKLFF
TRBD1	once	14	TRBV5-4	TRBJ1-2	TGTGCCAGCAGCTTGAGTGGGACAGTCTATGGCTACACCTTC	CASSLSGTVYGYTF
TRBD2	-	16	TRBV7-7	TRBJ2-3	TGTGCCAGCAGCTCCGGACTAGCGGGGAGCACAGATACGCAGTATTTT	CASSSGLAGSTDTQYF
-	-	13	TRBV18	TRBJ1-6	TGTGCCAGCTCACCTGACGGCTTAGTGGCCCTCCACTTT	CASSPDGLVALHF
-	-	15	TRBV4-1	TRBJ2-7	TGCGCCAGCAGCCAACCGGGACGTAAGACCCACGAGCAGTACTTC	CASSQPGRKTHEQYF
-	-	15	TRBV19	TRBJ1-5	TGTGCCAGTAGTATAATGCGGACAGGCAATCAGCCCCAGCATTTT	CASSIMRTGNQPQHF
-	-	16	TRBV9	TRBJ2-5	TGTGCCAGCAGCGTAAGAGGTGACCCGAATGGGGAGACCCAGTACTTC	CASSVRGDPNGETQYF
-	-	15	TRBV6-1	TRBJ1-2	TGTGCCAGCAGTGTAACCGGGACGGCGGACTATGGCTACACCTTC	CASSVTGTADYGYTF
-	-	15	TRBV19	TRBJ1-2	TGTGCCAGTAGTACCTCGGGGGGACATATCTATGGCTACACCTTC	CASSTSGGHIYGYTF
TRBD2	few	15	TRBV2	TRBJ2-5	TGTGCCAGCAGTGAGGGACTAGCGGAGGGGGAGACCCAGTACTTC	CASSEGLAEGETQYF
TRBD1	few	16	TRBV5-1	TRBJ1-4	TGCGCCAGCAGCTTGGCAAACCAGGGGGCAGTTAAAAAACTGTTTTTT	CASSLANQGAVKKLFF
-	-	13	TRBV6-1	TRBJ2-5	TGTGCCAGCTTCAACGACAGACAAGAGACCCAGTACTTC	CASFNDRQETQYF
-	-	13	TRBV5-5	TRBJ2-1	TGTGCCAGCAGCTTGTATAGGGAAAATGAGCAGTTCTTC	CASSLYRENEQFF
-	-	15	TRBV30	TRBJ1-5	TGTGCCTGGAGTGTAGGAGAGAATAGCAATCAGCCCCAGCATTTT	CAWSVGENSNQPQHF
-	few	14	TRBV19	TRBJ1-5	TGTGCCAGTAGTAGATCCGGCCGGAATCAGCCCCAGCATTTT	CASSRSGRNQPQHF
TRBD1	-	17	TRBV5-4	TRBJ1-1	TGTGCCAGCAGCCACATCGGACAGGGGGCGCGTAGAACTGAAGCTTTCTTT	CASSHIGQGARRTEAFF
-	-	16	TRBV5-1	TRBJ1-5	TGCGCCAGCCGTCCAGGAGGAAAAATTAGCAATCAGCCCCAGCATTTT	CASRPGGKISNQPQHF
-	-	15	TRBV19	TRBJ2-5	TGTGCCACCTCCCTAGGGGACCGCAGCCAAGAGACCCAGTACTTC	CATSLGDRSQETQYF
-	-	13	TRBV19	TRBJ1-4	TGTGCCAGTAGTATCGAGAGGAGGGAAAAACTGTTTTTT	CASSIERREKLFF
-	-	16	TRBV5-1	TRBJ2-2	TGCGCCAGCAGCTTAGTATGGGGGGGCGACACCGGGGAGCTGTTTTTT	CASSLVWGGDTGELFF
TRBD1	-	15	TRBV5-5	TRBJ2-3	TGTGCCAGCAGCTTACAGGGGGACAGCACAGATACGCAGTATTTT	CASSLQGDSTDTQYF
-	-	15	TRBV5-1	TRBJ2-3	TGCGCCAGCAGCTTGGAACAGGGTGGCACAGATACGCAGTATTTT	CASSLEQGGTDTQYF
-	-	14	TRBV2	TRBJ2-3	TGTGCCAGCAGGTCCAGGGGTGGGACAGATACGCAGTATTTT	CASRSRGGTDTQYF
TRBD1	-	15	TRBV19	TRBJ1-5	TGTGCCAGTAGTACGGGACAGGGGCTCAATCAGCCCCAGCATTTT	CASSTGQGLNQPQHF
-	-	14	TRBV6-5	TRBJ2-7	TGTGCCAGCAGTTACTCTGGGGGTCACTACGAGCAGTACTTC	CASSYSGGHYEQYF
TRBD1	-	15	TRBV11-2	TRBJ1-2	TGTGCCAGCAGCCCTCCACAGGGGGCGGGCTATGGCTACACCTTC	CASSPPQGAGYGYTF
-	once	14	TRBV7-2	TRBJ1-5	TGTGCCAGCAGCTTAGACAGGCTCAATCAGCCCCAGCATTTT	CASSLDRLNQPQHF
-	-	12	TRBV30	TRBJ1-1	TGTGCGCACCGTGGGGGATTCACTGAAGCTTTCTTT	CAHRGGFTEAFF
-	-	15	TRBV25-1	TRBJ1-2	TGTGCCAGCAGTGAATCAGCGGAGGGGGACTATGGCTACACCTTC	CASSESAEGDYGYTF
-	-	13	TRBV5-1	TRBJ2-7	TGCGCCAGCAGCTCCTGGGACGCCTACGAGCAGTACTTC	CASSSWDAYEQYF
TRBD1	few	14	TRBV30	TRBJ1-4	TGTGCCTACTCTACAGGGGGCGTAGGTGAAAAACTGTTTTTT	CAYSTGGVGEKLFF